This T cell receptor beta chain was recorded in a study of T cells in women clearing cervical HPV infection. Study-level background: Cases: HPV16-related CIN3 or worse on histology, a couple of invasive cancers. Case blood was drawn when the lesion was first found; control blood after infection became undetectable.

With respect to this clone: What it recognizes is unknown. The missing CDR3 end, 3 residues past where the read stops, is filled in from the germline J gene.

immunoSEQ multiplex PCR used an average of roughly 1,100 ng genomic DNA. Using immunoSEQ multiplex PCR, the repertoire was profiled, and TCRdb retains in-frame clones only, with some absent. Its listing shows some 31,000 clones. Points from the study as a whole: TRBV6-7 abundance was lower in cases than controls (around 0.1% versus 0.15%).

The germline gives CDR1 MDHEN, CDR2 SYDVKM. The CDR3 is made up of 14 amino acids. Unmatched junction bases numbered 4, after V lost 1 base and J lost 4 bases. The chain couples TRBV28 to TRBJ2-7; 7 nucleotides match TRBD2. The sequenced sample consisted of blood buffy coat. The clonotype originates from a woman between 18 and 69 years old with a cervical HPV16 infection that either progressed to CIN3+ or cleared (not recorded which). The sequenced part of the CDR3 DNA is TGTGCCAGCAGTTTATCTAGCGGAGGATACGAG. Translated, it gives CASSLSSGGYE. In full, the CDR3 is CASSLSSGGYEQYF.